These T cell receptor beta chains were read from a single sample in a study of shared clonotypes between healthy human individuals. Clones were read by immunoSEQ multiplex PCR, and TCRdb kept only the in-frame ones, dropping some. The sample shows 450,000 to 600,000 clones, more than 65% of them seen only once. Sequencing was carried out using PBMCs. The receptors were gathered from a woman aged 40 to 55 in good health. Some clones in this sample may be carry-over from other donors' samples. Each CDR3 is given with its conserved first and last residue. Each record gives: clone size, D gene, J gene, V gene, CDR3 DNA, CDR3 protein. A D gene is named only where the DNA matches it firmly. Size is omitted from some rows. Given values are once, few, many or a class for expanded clones.

. . TRBJ1-3 TRBV2 TGTGCCAGCAGTGAAGAGGGGGGATCTGGAAACACCATATATTTT CASSEEGGSGNTIYF
. . TRBJ2-6 TRBV21-1 TGTGCCAGCAGTCCAGGGACTAGCGGGACCCGCTCTGGGGCCAACGTCCTGACTTTC CASSPGTSGTRSGANVLTF
. . TRBJ2-5 TRBV7-8 TGTGCCAGCAGCTTAGTACACGGCCAAGAGACCCAGTACTTC CASSLVHGQETQYF
. . TRBJ2-2 TRBV28 TGTGCCAGCAGTTCAGGAGATCTTTCCACCGGGGAGCTGTTTTTT CASSSGDLSTGELFF
. TRBD1 TRBJ2-3 TRBV6-1 TGTGCCAGCAGTGCGAGACAGGGATTTAGCACAGATACGCAGTATTTT CASSARQGFSTDTQYF
. TRBD1 TRBJ2-7 TRBV5-1 TGCGCCAGCAGCTGGGGACAGGAGATCGTTGAGCAGTACTTC CASSWGQEIVEQYF
. . TRBJ1-4 TRBV28 TGTGCCAGCAGCCCATCTGAATTTTTCCGTGAAAAACTGTTTTTT CASSPSEFFREKLFF
. TRBD2 TRBJ2-3 TRBV2 TGTGCCAGCACGGGGGGTAGCACAGATACGCAGTATTTT CASTGGSTDTQYF
. . TRBJ1-5 TRBV11-2 TGTGCCAGCAGCTTAGATCGGGATCAGCCCCAGCATTTT CASSLDRDQPQHF
. TRBD1 TRBJ1-2 TRBV6-6 TGTGCCAGCCAGGGGACAGGGTTCCTTGTTAACTATGGCTACACCTTC CASQGTGFLVNYGYTF
. TRBD2 TRBJ2-7 TRBV2 TGTGCCAGCAGTGAGGGGACTAGCGGGGCTACCTACGAGCAGTACTTC CASSEGTSGATYEQYF
many . TRBJ2-1 TRBV11-2 TGTGCCAGCAGGCCCGGGACTCCTTACAATGAGCAGTTCTTC CASRPGTPYNEQFF
. . TRBJ1-3 TRBV7-6 TGTGCCAGCAGCTTGTTCCCTTTCGGGGGCTCTGGAAACACCATATATTTT CASSLFPFGGSGNTIYF
. TRBD2 TRBJ2-3 TRBV5-1 TGCGCCAGCAGCCTCCAGGGAACTAGCGTCGGAGGCACAGATACGCAGTATTTT CASSLQGTSVGGTDTQYF
. TRBD2 TRBJ2-1 TRBV23-1 TGCGCCAGCAGTCCGGGACTAGCGGGAGGGAGCTCCTACAATGAGCAGTTCTTC CASSPGLAGGSSYNEQFF
few . TRBJ2-7 TRBV7-2 TGTGCCAGCAGCTTAAAGTCCGAGCAGTACTTC CASSLKSEQYF
. TRBD2 TRBJ2-1 TRBV27 TGTGCCAGCAGTACCGGGACTTGGGGGGGGGATGAGCAGTTCTTC CASSTGTWGGDEQFF
. TRBD1 TRBJ1-5 TRBV18 TGTGCCAGCTCCCAGGCCGGGACAGGGGCCTGGAACGGTCAGCCCCAGCATTTT CASSQAGTGAWNGQPQHF
. TRBD1 TRBJ2-5 TRBV28 TGTGCCAGCAGTCCGACAGGGTGGGGAGAGACCCAGTACTTC CASSPTGWGETQYF
. . TRBJ2-7 TRBV7-2 TGTGCCAGCAGCTTAGGCCAAGCTGGCGAGCAGTACTTC CASSLGQAGEQYF
. TRBD2 TRBJ2-1 TRBV7-2 TGTGCCAGCAGCCGTAGACTAGCGGGAGATGAGCAGTTCTTC CASSRRLAGDEQFF
. . TRBJ1-1 TRBV29-1 TGCAGCGTTGAAGGGCAGAACACTGAAGCTTTCTTT CSVEGQNTEAFF
. . TRBJ2-5 TRBV10-3 TGTGCCATCAGTGCCAAAGAGGATCTAACCCAGTACTTC CAISAKEDLTQYF
. . TRBJ2-1 TRBV19 TGTGCCAGTAGTATAGTCCTTCACAATGAGCAGTTCTTC CASSIVLHNEQFF
. . TRBJ2-7 TRBV4-3 TGCGCCAGCAGCCAATTAAGGTCTACGCCTTTATACGAGCAGTACTTC CASSQLRSTPLYEQYF
. . TRBJ2-1 TRBV27 TGTGCCAGCAGTTTATTGGGCGGAGTGGGTGAGCAGTTCTTC CASSLLGGVGEQFF
few . TRBJ2-1 TRBV30 TGTGCCTGGATGGGGATACTAGGAAGGAGTGAGCAGTTCTTC CAWMGILGRSEQFF
. . TRBJ2-1 TRBV19 TGTGCCAGTAGTCTGGCTAGCGCTTTCACGAATGAGCAGTTCTTC CASSLASAFTNEQFF
. . TRBJ1-1 TRBV30 TGTGCCTGGAGTGTACGCGGGGGGGTCCGGAACACTGAAGCTTTCTTT CAWSVRGGVRNTEAFF